The table lists the clone carrying this T cell receptor (beta chain) with many counts. Its antigen remains unknown. These data come from a study of T cell repertoires in cytomegalovirus infection. Overall study: CMV infection plus the matching HLA type was flagged by public TCR beta signatures. Findings and caveats of the study: Cumulative public TCR beta family frequency identified CMV carriers with the relevant HLA.

Germline assignment: CDR1 SGHAT and CDR2 FQNNGV. The CDR3 runs 16 residues. V dropped 1 base and J dropped 4; count of bases not matched to a gene: 9. TCRdb independently ran MiXCR on the reads; one entry per CDR3 protein. The sample contains 250,000 or so distinct CDR3 sequences, roughly an eighth of which appear only once. The sequence derives from a human donor in good health (CMV status not recorded). Some clones in this sample may be carry-over from other donors' samples. This chain uses TRBV11-2 with TRBJ2-7; the match to TRBD2 covers 8 bases. The sequenced material came from PBMCs. The CDR3 nucleotides are TGTGCCAGCAGCTTAGCACTAGCGGAGGGGGGGTACGAGCAGTACTTC. Its translation is CASSLALAEGGYEQYF. The full variable domain, with the rest looked up from reference TRBV11-2 and TRBJ2-7, is EAGVAQSPRYKIIEKRQSVAFWCNPISGHATLYWYQQILGQGPKLLIQFQNNGVVDDSQLPKDRFSAERLKGVDSTLKIQPAKLEDSAVYLCASSLALAEGGYEQYFGPGTRLTVT.